This T cell receptor (beta chain) was observed in a study of blood T cell repertoires in COVID-19. Study-wide context: Italy, Spain and the United States were the sources of the convalescent and acute COVID-19 samples. Sources were T cells, B-cell-depleted T cells, or PBMCs; the material itself was cDNA or gDNA.

Patients of the Seattle cohort, enrolled during active infection, were followed longitudinally. Per the original methods: The assay estimated nucleated cells by amplifying reference gene primers. Profiled with immunoSEQ multiplex PCR; TCRdb holds only in-frame clones, not every one. V, J and clone size reflect that table, while D and trimming were determined from the DNA. The sample lists about 170,000 clones, roughly four fifths occurring once. The J segment lost 3 bases and the V segment lost 0 bases, leaving 5 bases of the junction unmatched. The CDR3 is 16 amino acids. Material: peripheral blood. The chain joins TRBV23-1 to TRBJ2-5, with TRBD2 matching over 9 bases. TRBV23-1 is reported as an ORF; its role is uncertain. This clonotype originated in a woman older than 75 with COVID-19, enrolled during active disease. CDR3 amino acids: CASSQSILAGKETQYF. As DNA, the CDR3 is TGCGCCAGCAGTCAATCGATCCTAGCGGGAAAAGAGACCCAGTACTTC.